This paragraph covers one T cell receptor beta chain sequence. The sample's treatment: roughly 20 received Ad26.COV2.S at low or high dose, single or two shots; roughly 5 received placebo; per-sample allocation not given. After the first vaccine or placebo injection, samples were drawn on day 63. The data stem from a study of Ad26.COV2.S vaccination and SARS-CoV-2 variants. This CDR3 has 13 amino acids. Trimming cost V 2 bases and J 5 bases, with 10 bases left between them. Germline CDR1 reads SGHTA; CDR2 reads FQGNSA. Only in-frame clones appear in the TCRdb table, and some are missing; sequencing was by immunoSEQ multiplex PCR. This sample carries 350,000 to 500,000 clones, 90% of them seen once, and the ten largest clones take about 4.4%.

The chain employs TRBV7-2 and TRBJ2-7; weak D call: TRBD1 (5 bases). This specimen was peripheral blood, taken in a trial of Ad26.COV2.S vaccine versus placebo. The TCR was taken from a person between 18 and 60 years old who received the Ad26.COV2.S COVID-19 vaccine or a placebo. As DNA, the CDR3 is TGTGCCAGCAGCTTATTGGGGCACCACGAGCAGTACTTC. It encodes CASSLLGHHEQYF.